This T cell receptor (beta chain) was retrieved from a study of cytomegalovirus exposure and HLA in healthy donors (dated by TCRdb to 2016 to 2017). As for the study more broadly: The 666 repertoires of the first cohort and the 95 to 150 validation repertoires were produced on the same platform, according to a later analysis. In addition to the first cohort of 666 subjects, a separate validation cohort of about 120 different subjects was used. The study aimed to test whether cataloging public T cell receptors could reveal signatures of past pathogen exposure. To predict cytomegalovirus infection status, the study brought together high-throughput TCR immunosequencing, statistical association of individual TCRs with disease status, and machine learning. On the study overall, not on this receptor specifically: Of the cluster scores, about 94% were above 0 in a later analysis, which found that TCRs clustered in the first cohort also tended to co-occur in the roughly 130 validation repertoires. Cytomegalovirus status was reported to be diagnosed by the classifier with high specificity and sensitivity in both the original and validation cohorts. The validation cohort had no HLA typing available for a later analysis, so co-occurrence within that cohort was assessed over all 120 or so repertoires. In the study, about 150 TCR beta chains were listed as associated with cytomegalovirus. The authors suggested that the approach could potentially be generalized to other disease states and immunological phenotypes. Across donors, most TCR sequences were observed very rarely, whereas some public TCRs were present in many individuals. A few of the identified cytomegalovirus-associated TCR beta chains were confirmed in vitro to be specific for cytomegalovirus antigens.

The donors belonged to the validation cohort of over a hundred subjects, which was separate from the roughly 680-subject first cohort. Library preparation used the immunoSEQ multiplex PCR assay. The paper's processing steps were these. A statistical classification framework was built to diagnose cytomegalovirus status from the catalog of TCR beta chain sequences. Entries here come from immuneACCESS through TCRdb and include only in-frame sequences with V and J called. Some clones fail to appear in such tables; in the studies checked, an unresolved V gene covers under half of the shortfall, and the cause of the remainder is unknown. V and J calls and clone size are given by that table; D and trimming were obtained from the DNA. The table for this sample lists under 300,000 clones; 90% of them were counted only once. In total, the top ten clones hold under 0.4% of the sample. CDR1 and CDR2, looked up from the germline V gene, are KGHSH and LQKENI. Clipping removes 2 bases from V and 3 bases from J, with 3 as the unmatched junction base count. The CDR3 contains 14 residues, cysteine and phenylalanine counted. Here the CDR3 DNA is all that survives: 42 bases in frame from base 1.

A note on this clone: The clone's antigen remains unknown. No quality values exist for individual bases; no much larger clone is one base distant.

The source material was PBMCs. This sequence originates from a woman aged 18-29 years in good health and CMV-seronegative. In this chain, TRBV18 is recombined with TRBJ1-1, with 7 central nucleotides matching TRBD1. The CDR3 protein is CASSPGRGYTEAFF. The nucleotides are TGTGCCAGCTCACCAGGCAGGGGGTACACTGAAGCTTTCTTT.